This T cell receptor beta chain came from a study of identical twins. The CDR3 has 15 residues. CDR1 SGHRS and CDR2 YFSETQ come from the germline V gene. The J segment lost 2 bases and the V segment lost 6 bases, leaving 7 bases of the junction unmatched. This clonotype came up a few times. As yet, its antigen is unknown. Study results and caveats: Cord blood's abundant beta clonotypes had fewer insertions, unlike memory repertoires. Models came in too low on out-of-frame TCR alpha sharing in monozygotic twins.

Template switching, a step in the protocol, added a universal primer site, and cDNA carried unique molecular identifiers. TCRdb passed the 5' RACE reads through MiXCR, listing each CDR3 protein once. The sample consists of 1.5 million to 2 million distinct CDR3 sequences, roughly 35% of them appearing once. J is TRBJ2-2 and V is TRBV5-1; 7 positions agree with TRBD1. This TCR was sampled from a newborn girl in good health. The sequenced sample consisted of cord blood. In nucleotides, the CDR3 is TGCGCCAGCAAAAAAGGGACAGACAACACCGGGGAGCTGTTTTTT. Its translation is CASKKGTDNTGELFF.